This T cell receptor (beta chain) was recorded in a study of blood T cell repertoires in COVID-19. The wider study: Samples taken during acute and convalescent COVID-19 were collected in the United States, Italy and Spain. Sample material is recorded as cDNA or gDNA derived from T cells, B-cell-depleted T cells, or PBMCs.

Using immunoSEQ multiplex PCR, the repertoire was profiled, and TCRdb retains in-frame clones only, with some absent. Among roughly 200,000 clones, approximately 80% were seen once, and the ten largest hold around 5.2%. Sequencing used PBMCs or T cells enriched from blood (not recorded which). The receptor's source is a woman aged 55-69 years with acute COVID-19.

CDR3 protein: CASRPAGTAFGYTF. The CDR3 DNA reads TGTGCCAGCAGGCCCGCGGGAACGGCCTTCGGCTACACCTTC. The chain combines TRBV6-5 with TRBJ1-2; no definite D call. Trimming removed 6 bases at V and 8 bases at J, with 19 bases between. Looked up from germline, CDR1 is MNHEY and CDR2 is SVGAGI. The CDR3 extends over 14 amino acids.